This paragraph reports one TCR beta chain. This entry comes from a study of technical replicates of blood from several donors. The CDR3 spans 16 residues. Between the trimmed V and J ends, which lost 3 bases and 2 bases, there was a span of 15 bases. Germline V lookup: CDR1 SGHTA, CDR2 FQGNSA. TCRdb keeps only in-frame clones here, not all; method: immunoSEQ multiplex PCR. The sample contains 55,000 to 75,000 clones, about nine tenths of which appear only once. The TCR originated in a human donor in good health. Some clones in this sample may be carry-over from other donors' samples. The V and J genes are TRBV7-2 and TRBJ2-3; D might be TRBD2 (6 bases). The sequenced sample consisted of PBMCs. This CDR3 reads CASSLGLQGYTDTQYF. CDR3 in DNA: TGTGCCAGCAGCTTGGGACTGCAGGGTTACACAGATACGCAGTATTTT. Using reference TRBV7-2 and TRBJ2-3 for the parts outside the CDR3, the full variable domain is GAGVSQSPSNKVTEKGKDVELRCDPISGHTALYWYRQSLGQGLEFLIYFQGNSAPDKSGLPSDRFSAERTGGSVSTLTIQRTQQEDSAVYLCASSLGLQGYTDTQYFGPGTRLTVL.